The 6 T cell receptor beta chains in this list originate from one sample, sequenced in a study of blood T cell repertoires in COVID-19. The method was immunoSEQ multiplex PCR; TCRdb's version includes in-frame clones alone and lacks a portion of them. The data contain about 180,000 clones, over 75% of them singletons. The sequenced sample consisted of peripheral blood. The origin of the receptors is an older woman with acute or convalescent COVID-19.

The CDR3 DNA follows: TGCGCCAGCAGCCAAGTTTCTCTCCGACAGGGAGTGTATGGCTACACCTTC. Protein product: CASSQVSLRQGVYGYTF. V usage is TRBV4-1 and J usage is TRBJ1-2; 7 nucleotides agree with TRBD1. The CDR3 contains 17 residues. Germline V gives CDR1 MGHRA, CDR2 YSYEKL. Trimming removed 1 base from V and 5 bases from J; junction bases left unmatched: 13.

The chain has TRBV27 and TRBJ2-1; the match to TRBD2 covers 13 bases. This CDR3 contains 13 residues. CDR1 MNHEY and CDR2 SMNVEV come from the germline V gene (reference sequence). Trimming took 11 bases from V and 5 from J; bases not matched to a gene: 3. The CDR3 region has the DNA TGTGCCGGGGGGACTAGCGGGAACAATGAGCAGTTCTTC. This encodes CAGGTSGNNEQFF.

The CDR3 is CASSSSGVDTEAFF. In DNA form, the CDR3 reads TGTGCCAGCAGTTCATCAGGGGTGGATACTGAAGCTTTCTTT. The chain combines TRBV27 with TRBJ1-1; D is perhaps TRBD1 (6 bases). CDR1 and CDR2 from the germline V gene are MNHEY and SMNVEV (reference sequence). The CDR3 extends over 14 amino acids. Trimming removed 4 bases from V and 5 bases from J, with 14 bases in between.

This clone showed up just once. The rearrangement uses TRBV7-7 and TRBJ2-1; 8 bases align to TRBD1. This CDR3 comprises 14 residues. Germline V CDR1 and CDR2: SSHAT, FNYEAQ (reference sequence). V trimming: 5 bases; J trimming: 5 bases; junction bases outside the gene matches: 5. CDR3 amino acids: CASSTGTGNNEQFF. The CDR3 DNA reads TGTGCCAGCAGCACCGGGACAGGCAACAATGAGCAGTTCTTC.

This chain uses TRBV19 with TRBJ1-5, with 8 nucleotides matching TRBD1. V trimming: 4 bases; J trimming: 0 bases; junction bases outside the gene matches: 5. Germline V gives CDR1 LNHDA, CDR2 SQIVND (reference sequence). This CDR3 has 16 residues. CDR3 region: CASSSRQGISNQPQHF. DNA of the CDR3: TGTGCCAGTAGTAGTCGACAGGGGATTAGCAATCAGCCCCAGCATTTT. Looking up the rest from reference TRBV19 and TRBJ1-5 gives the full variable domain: DGGITQSPKYLFRKEGQNVTLSCEQNLNHDAMYWYRQDPGQGLRLIYYSQIVNDFQKGDIAEGYSVSREKKESFPLTVTSAQKNPTAFYLCASSSRQGISNQPQHFGDGTRLSIL.

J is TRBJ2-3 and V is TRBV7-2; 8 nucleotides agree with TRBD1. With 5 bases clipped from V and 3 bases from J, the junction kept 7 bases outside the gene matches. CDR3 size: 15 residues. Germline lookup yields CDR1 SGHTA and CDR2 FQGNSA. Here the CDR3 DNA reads TGTGCCAGCAGCACGGGACAGGTGGGGACAGATACGCAGTATTTT. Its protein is CASSTGQVGTDTQYF.